Listed below are T cell receptor beta chains from one sample, sequenced in a study of beta chain features in type 1 diabetes. Libraries were prepared by immunoSEQ multiplex PCR; TCRdb keeps only in-frame clonotypes and omits some of them. The sample consists of approximately 150,000 clones, about 13% of them appearing once. Sequencing was carried out using central memory CD4+ T cells from blood. The source of these receptors is a young man with type 1 diabetes. Each CDR3 is given with its conserved first and last residue. The D gene is left open where the match is weak. Rows give clone size only sometimes, using once, few, many, or a class for an expanded clone.

TRBJ2-2 - few TRBV5-6 TGTGCCAGCAGCCCCCCCGGGGTAGAAGCGGCCGGGGAGCTGTTTTTT CASSPPGVEAAGELFF
TRBJ2-4 - - TRBV28 TGTGCCAGCAGTCCCTCCGGGGAGACAAACATTCAGTACTTC CASSPSGETNIQYF
TRBJ1-2 - - TRBV18 TGTGCCAGCTCTTTCGGGACCTATGGCTACACCTTC CASSFGTYGYTF
TRBJ2-5 - few TRBV20-1 TGCAGTGCTAGGGTAGCGCTCCTTCAGTACTTC CSARVALLQYF
TRBJ2-3 - many TRBV6-1 TGTGCCAGCAGTGAAGGTAGAACCTCTAGCACAGATACGCAGTATTTT CASSEGRTSSTDTQYF
TRBJ1-1 TRBD1 few TRBV30 TGTGCCTGGGAACAGGGGGCAGGCACTGAAGCTTTCTTT CAWEQGAGTEAFF
TRBJ2-2 TRBD2 - TRBV5-4 TGTGCCAGCACCGAGGGACTAGCGGCGGGGGAGCTGTTTTTT CASTEGLAAGELFF
TRBJ1-4 - - TRBV9 TGTGCCAGCACAGGACATGGAAATGAAAAACTGTTTTTT CASTGHGNEKLFF
TRBJ1-1 TRBD1 few TRBV5-1 TGCGCCAGCAGCCTAGGACAGGGGTATAACCCTGAAGCTTTCTTT CASSLGQGYNPEAFF
TRBJ1-1 - few TRBV7-2 TGTGCCAGCAGCCCGGACTGGGCGAACACTGAAGCTTTCTTT CASSPDWANTEAFF
TRBJ2-3 TRBD1 - TRBV30 TGTGCCTGGAGCGAGGGACAGGGCACAGATACGCAGTATTTT CAWSEGQGTDTQYF
TRBJ1-1 - - TRBV19 TGTGCCAGTAGTTTGAACAGACTTAACACTGAAGCTTTCTTT CASSLNRLNTEAFF
TRBJ2-1 TRBD2 - TRBV19 TGTGCCAGTAGTATCGGACTAGCGGTGGACAATGAGCAGTTCTTC CASSIGLAVDNEQFF
TRBJ2-4 - few TRBV7-3 TGTGCCAGCAGCTTAGGAGGGGTCACCAAAAACATTCAGTACTTC CASSLGGVTKNIQYF
TRBJ1-5 TRBD1 - TRBV6-5 TGTGCCAGCAGTTACCGGACAGGTTTGCAGCCCCAGCATTTT CASSYRTGLQPQHF
TRBJ2-1 TRBD1 few TRBV10-3 TGTGCCACCTGGACAGGGGGCAATGAGCAGTTCTTC CATWTGGNEQFF
TRBJ2-2 - - TRBV14 TGTGCCAGCAGCCAAGAGTGGACCGGGGAGCTGTTTTTT CASSQEWTGELFF
TRBJ1-2 - - TRBV7-9 TGTGCCAGCAGCTTAGTCTCGGGGATGCATGGCTACACCTTC CASSLVSGMHGYTF
TRBJ2-3 - few TRBV7-2 TGTGCCAGCAGCCAAGGACCCCCACCCGATACGCAGTATTTT CASSQGPPPDTQYF
TRBJ1-6 - many TRBV28 TGTGCCAGCACCCTCGAGAGGGGTTCACCCCTCCACTTT CASTLERGSPLHF
TRBJ1-5 TRBD1 few TRBV29-1 TGCAGCGTTACCCAGGGGGCTGACGATCAGCCCCAGCATTTT CSVTQGADDQPQHF
TRBJ2-2 - few TRBV29-1 TGCAGCGTTGATTTGGTCTCCAGCACCGGGGAGCTGTTTTTT CSVDLVSSTGELFF
TRBJ1-5 - few TRBV15 TGTGCCACCAGCAGAGATGGATCTCAGCCCCAGCATTTT CATSRDGSQPQHF
TRBJ1-5 - - TRBV21-1 TGTGCCAGCAGCAACCTACCGGCCAGGGGCAATCAGCCCCAGCATTTT CASSNLPARGNQPQHF
TRBJ1-5 - - TRBV18 TGTGCCAGCTCACCGACCACGCACAGGGACAATCAGCCCCAGCATTTT CASSPTTHRDNQPQHF
TRBJ1-1 - - TRBV10-3 TGTGCCATCAGTGAGTCAGGGGCCCCCTGGGAAGCTTTCTTT CAISESGAPWEAFF
TRBJ1-2 TRBD1 - TRBV29-1 TGCAGCGTAGAACCACAGGGGGCAGCTAACTATGGCTACACCTTC CSVEPQGAANYGYTF
TRBJ2-5 - - TRBV7-6 TGTGCCAGCAGGGGCTGGGACCAAGAGACCCAGTACTTC CASRGWDQETQYF
TRBJ2-6 - - TRBV28 TGTGCCAGCAGTACTCCCGGGGCCAACGTCCTGACTTTC CASSTPGANVLTF
TRBJ2-2 - - TRBV7-2 TGTGCCAGCAGCTTATCCCCGGGACTTCTACAGGGGGAGCTGTTTTTT CASSLSPGLLQGELFF
TRBJ1-5 - - TRBV19 TGTGCCAGTAAAACAGTTACCGGAGGCAATCAGCCCCAGCATTTT CASKTVTGGNQPQHF